Listed below are T cell receptor beta chains from one sample, sequenced in a study of T-cell reconstitution after alpha-beta-depleted transplantation in children. MiXCR, run by TCRdb on the PCR reads, gives a single entry per CDR3 protein. The table shows some 310,000 distinct CDR3 sequences, with approximately 23% occurring only once. The sample consisted of PBMCs, mostly from graft donor cells, taken 180 days after TCRalphabeta/CD19-depleted stem cell transplant. These receptors were obtained from a male patient aged 10 to 17 who had a stem cell transplant for acute lymphoblastic leukemia, so the T cells may come from the graft donor. The CDR3 runs from the conserved cysteine through the conserved F or W. Each record gives: CDR3 protein, CDR3 DNA, J gene, clone size, D gene, V gene, CDR3 length. The D gene is left open where the match is weak. A row's size may be missing; if present it is once, few, many or a size class.

CDR3aa: CASSYYGADEQFF
CDR3nt: TGTGCCAGCAGTTACTATGGGGCGGATGAGCAGTTCTTC
j_gene: TRBJ2-1
abundance: -
d_gene: -
v_gene: TRBV6-5
len: 13

CDR3aa: CASSHWDRSNQPQHF
CDR3nt: TGTGCCAGCAGTCATTGGGACCGTAGCAATCAGCCCCAGCATTTT
j_gene: TRBJ1-5
abundance: -
d_gene: -
v_gene: TRBV28
len: 15

CDR3aa: CVSSPRLGGAYNEQFF
CDR3nt: TGTGTCAGCAGTCCACGCCTAGGGGGGGCTTACAATGAGCAGTTCTTC
j_gene: TRBJ2-1
abundance: once
d_gene: -
v_gene: TRBV2
len: 16

CDR3aa: CASSYEPTSGRSSYNEQFF
CDR3nt: TGTGCCAGCAGTTACGAGCCGACTAGCGGGAGAAGCTCCTACAATGAGCAGTTCTTC
j_gene: TRBJ2-1
abundance: -
d_gene: TRBD2
v_gene: TRBV6-5
len: 19

CDR3aa: CASRAGGRGEAFF
CDR3nt: TGTGCCAGCAGAGCAGGAGGGCGAGGTGAAGCTTTCTTT
j_gene: TRBJ1-1
abundance: -
d_gene: -
v_gene: TRBV27
len: 13

CDR3aa: CASRHRSGQGDFEQYF
CDR3nt: TGTGCCAGCAGGCACCGTTCGGGACAGGGGGATTTCGAGCAGTACTTC
j_gene: TRBJ2-7
abundance: -
d_gene: TRBD1
v_gene: TRBV3-1
len: 16

CDR3aa: CASSFRTSGIGKTQYF
CDR3nt: TGTGCCAGCAGCTTCCGGACTAGCGGGATCGGAAAGACCCAGTACTTC
j_gene: TRBJ2-5
abundance: few
d_gene: TRBD2
v_gene: TRBV5-5
len: 16

CDR3aa: CASSPGRPSSYEQYF
CDR3nt: TGCGCCAGCAGCCCGGGACGCCCGAGCTCCTACGAGCAGTACTTC
j_gene: TRBJ2-7
abundance: -
d_gene: -
v_gene: TRBV5-1
len: 15

CDR3aa: CASSFPRQGYEQYF
CDR3nt: TGTGCCAGCAGCTTCCCCCGCCAGGGATACGAGCAGTACTTC
j_gene: TRBJ2-7
abundance: -
d_gene: -
v_gene: TRBV11-2
len: 14

CDR3aa: CASSLYDRGYGYTF
CDR3nt: TGCGCCAGCAGCCTCTATGACAGGGGTTATGGCTACACCTTC
j_gene: TRBJ1-2
abundance: -
d_gene: TRBD1
v_gene: TRBV5-1
len: 14

CDR3aa: CASSLATGVTEAFF
CDR3nt: TGCGCCAGCAGCTTGGCGACAGGGGTAACTGAAGCTTTCTTT
j_gene: TRBJ1-1
abundance: -
d_gene: TRBD1
v_gene: TRBV5-1
len: 14

CDR3aa: CASSLGQVSTDTQYF
CDR3nt: TGTGCCAGCAGCTTAGGACAGGTTAGCACAGATACGCAGTATTTT
j_gene: TRBJ2-3
abundance: -
d_gene: -
v_gene: TRBV11-2
len: 15

CDR3aa: CASSLSGGLDTQYF
CDR3nt: TGCGCCAGCAGCTTATCAGGGGGGCTAGATACGCAGTATTTT
j_gene: TRBJ2-3
abundance: few
d_gene: -
v_gene: TRBV5-1
len: 14

CDR3aa: CASSVGMRSYNEQFF
CDR3nt: TGTGCCAGCAGCGTAGGGATGAGGTCCTACAATGAGCAGTTCTTC
j_gene: TRBJ2-1
abundance: few
d_gene: -
v_gene: TRBV9
len: 15

CDR3aa: CASSDLQGGGTEAFF
CDR3nt: TGTGCCAGCAGTGACCTACAGGGTGGGGGGACTGAAGCTTTCTTT
j_gene: TRBJ1-1
abundance: few
d_gene: -
v_gene: TRBV7-6
len: 15

CDR3aa: CASSRTVGPGYNEQFF
CDR3nt: TGTGCCAGCAGCCGGACGGTGGGACCAGGGTACAATGAGCAGTTCTTC
j_gene: TRBJ2-1
abundance: few
d_gene: -
v_gene: TRBV7-9
len: 16

CDR3aa: CASRGEYNEQFF
CDR3nt: TGTGCCAGCAGGGGGGAATACAATGAGCAGTTCTTC
j_gene: TRBJ2-1
abundance: -
d_gene: -
v_gene: TRBV5-8
len: 12

CDR3aa: CASRETSGDYNEQFF
CDR3nt: TGTGCCAGCAGGGAAACTAGCGGGGACTACAATGAGCAGTTCTTC
j_gene: TRBJ2-1
abundance: -
d_gene: TRBD2
v_gene: TRBV5-5
len: 15

CDR3aa: CASCFVIGKPQYF
CDR3nt: TGTGCCAGCTGCTTCGTCATTGGGAAACCCCAGTACTTC
j_gene: TRBJ2-5
abundance: -
d_gene: -
v_gene: TRBV6-6
len: 13

CDR3aa: CASTMVGNYNSPLHF
CDR3nt: TGCGCCAGCACCATGGTGGGGAACTATAATTCACCCCTCCACTTT
j_gene: TRBJ1-6
abundance: -
d_gene: -
v_gene: TRBV5-1
len: 15